The sequence of this T cell receptor (beta chain) was determined in a study of T-cell reconstitution after alpha-beta-depleted transplantation in children. The CDR3 length is 15 residues. V was pared by 5 bases and J by 7 bases, with 18 bases between. Germline V CDR1 and CDR2: SGHTA, FQGTGA. This clonotype was seen only once. Unique molecular identifiers were used to barcode this TCRbeta library. A single record per CDR3 protein comes from TCRdb applying MiXCR to the PCR reads. The table includes 500,000 or so distinct CDR3 sequences, over 25% detected once. The source was PBMCs from the stem cell graft donor, collected from the stem cell graft. The TCR originated in a human donor who donated a stem cell graft to a child with aplastic anemia. The chain uses TRBV7-3 and TRBJ2-1; possibly TRBD2 for D (6 bases). The CDR3 reads CASSAGPSRGNEQFF. The CDR3 DNA reads TGTGCCAGCAGCGCCGGGCCGAGTCGGGGGAATGAGCAGTTCTTC.